The 8 T cell receptor beta chains presented below share a single source sample, sequenced in a study of yellow fever vaccine responses in identical twins. Using its own MiXCR run on the RT-PCR reads, TCRdb lists one record per CDR3 protein. The sample contains approximately 18,000 distinct CDR3 sequences, about 56% of which appear only once. The input for sequencing was T cells from blood (PBMCs), unsorted or a sorted subset (not recorded which), taken before or after yellow fever vaccination (not recorded which). These TCRs come from a woman aged 18 to 35 who received the yellow fever vaccine.

This clonotype was found once. The rearrangement links TRBV13 to TRBJ2-5, with 7 bases matching TRBD1. The CDR3 contains 16 residues. Germline V lookup: CDR1 PRHDT, CDR2 FYEKMQ (reference sequence). Trimming cost V 6 bases and J 5 bases; bases outside gene matches: 15. CDR3 loop: CASRADRTGPFETQYF. The CDR3 nucleotides read TGTGCCAGCAGGGCAGACAGGACAGGCCCCTTCGAGACCCAGTACTTC.

The table lists this clonotype with a count of one. J is TRBJ1-2 and V is TRBV12-3 or TRBV12-4, with D maybe TRBD1 (5 bases). There are 13 residues in the CDR3. Trimming left V 5 bases short and J 7 bases short, with 14 bases between. CDR3 in DNA: TGTGCCAGCAGTCCCCAGGCAGGGATTGGCTACACCTTC. Protein product: CASSPQAGIGYTF.

The chain employs TRBV24-1 and TRBJ2-1; D call uncertain. Trimming cost V 10 bases and J 0 bases, with 3 bases left between them. The CDR3 totals 11 residues. Germline loops: CDR1 KGHDR, CDR2 SFDVKD. CDR3 in DNA: TGTGCCACTAGCTCCTACAATGAGCAGTTCTTC. Its protein product is CATSSYNEQFF.

This sequence joins TRBV7-9 and TRBJ2-7; 9 bases are a match to TRBD1. Germline CDR1 SEHNR, CDR2 FQNEAQ (reference sequence). V lost 4 bases, J lost 9 bases, and 10 bases stayed unmatched. CDR3 length equals 14 residues. Written as DNA, the CDR3 is TGTGCCAGCAGCTCTTCGGGACAGGGTCCCGGGCAGTACTTC. Amino acid sequence: CASSSSGQGPGQYF.

This clonotype has only a few counts. The V gene is TRBV11-1, the J gene TRBJ1-2; possible D gene TRBD1, 5 bases. Germline V gives CDR1 SGHAT, CDR2 FQDESV (reference sequence). The V end was cut by 3 bases, the J end by 8 bases, with 13 bases between. The CDR3 extends over 13 amino acids. This CDR3 is CASSFNQGMGYTF. CDR3 DNA: TGTGCCAGCAGCTTCAACCAGGGCATGGGCTACACCTTC.

The chain's CDR3 is CAISEGVRQSNTEAFF. The CDR3, as DNA: TGTGCCATCAGTGAGGGAGTTCGGCAGTCGAACACTGAAGCTTTCTTT. The chain recombines TRBV10-3 with TRBJ1-1; D unresolved. The length of the CDR3 is 16 residues. Trimming stripped 2 bases from V and 1 base from J, with 14 bases between. The germline V gene has CDR1 ENHRY and CDR2 SYGVKD.

The rearrangement joins TRBV5-8 to TRBJ2-7; D ambiguous. The CDR3 covers 13 residues. Germline assignment: CDR1 SGHTS and CDR2 YDEGEE. V lost 0 bases and J lost 2, with 6 bases in between. The CDR3 region is CASSLGKTYEQYF. The CDR3 DNA sequence: TGTGCCAGCAGCTTGGGCAAAACCTACGAGCAGTACTTC.

This clonotype was found a few times. The CDR3 reads CASSLTSWSTDTQYF. The DNA of the CDR3 is TGTGCCAGCAGCTTAACTAGTTGGTCCACAGATACGCAGTATTTT. The gene calls are TRBV7-9 and TRBJ2-3; tentative D call: TRBD2 (5 bases). Germline V gene sequence: CDR1 SEHNR, CDR2 FQNEAQ (reference sequence). This CDR3 has 15 residues. V dropped 2 bases and J dropped 2 bases, with 11 bases sitting between them.